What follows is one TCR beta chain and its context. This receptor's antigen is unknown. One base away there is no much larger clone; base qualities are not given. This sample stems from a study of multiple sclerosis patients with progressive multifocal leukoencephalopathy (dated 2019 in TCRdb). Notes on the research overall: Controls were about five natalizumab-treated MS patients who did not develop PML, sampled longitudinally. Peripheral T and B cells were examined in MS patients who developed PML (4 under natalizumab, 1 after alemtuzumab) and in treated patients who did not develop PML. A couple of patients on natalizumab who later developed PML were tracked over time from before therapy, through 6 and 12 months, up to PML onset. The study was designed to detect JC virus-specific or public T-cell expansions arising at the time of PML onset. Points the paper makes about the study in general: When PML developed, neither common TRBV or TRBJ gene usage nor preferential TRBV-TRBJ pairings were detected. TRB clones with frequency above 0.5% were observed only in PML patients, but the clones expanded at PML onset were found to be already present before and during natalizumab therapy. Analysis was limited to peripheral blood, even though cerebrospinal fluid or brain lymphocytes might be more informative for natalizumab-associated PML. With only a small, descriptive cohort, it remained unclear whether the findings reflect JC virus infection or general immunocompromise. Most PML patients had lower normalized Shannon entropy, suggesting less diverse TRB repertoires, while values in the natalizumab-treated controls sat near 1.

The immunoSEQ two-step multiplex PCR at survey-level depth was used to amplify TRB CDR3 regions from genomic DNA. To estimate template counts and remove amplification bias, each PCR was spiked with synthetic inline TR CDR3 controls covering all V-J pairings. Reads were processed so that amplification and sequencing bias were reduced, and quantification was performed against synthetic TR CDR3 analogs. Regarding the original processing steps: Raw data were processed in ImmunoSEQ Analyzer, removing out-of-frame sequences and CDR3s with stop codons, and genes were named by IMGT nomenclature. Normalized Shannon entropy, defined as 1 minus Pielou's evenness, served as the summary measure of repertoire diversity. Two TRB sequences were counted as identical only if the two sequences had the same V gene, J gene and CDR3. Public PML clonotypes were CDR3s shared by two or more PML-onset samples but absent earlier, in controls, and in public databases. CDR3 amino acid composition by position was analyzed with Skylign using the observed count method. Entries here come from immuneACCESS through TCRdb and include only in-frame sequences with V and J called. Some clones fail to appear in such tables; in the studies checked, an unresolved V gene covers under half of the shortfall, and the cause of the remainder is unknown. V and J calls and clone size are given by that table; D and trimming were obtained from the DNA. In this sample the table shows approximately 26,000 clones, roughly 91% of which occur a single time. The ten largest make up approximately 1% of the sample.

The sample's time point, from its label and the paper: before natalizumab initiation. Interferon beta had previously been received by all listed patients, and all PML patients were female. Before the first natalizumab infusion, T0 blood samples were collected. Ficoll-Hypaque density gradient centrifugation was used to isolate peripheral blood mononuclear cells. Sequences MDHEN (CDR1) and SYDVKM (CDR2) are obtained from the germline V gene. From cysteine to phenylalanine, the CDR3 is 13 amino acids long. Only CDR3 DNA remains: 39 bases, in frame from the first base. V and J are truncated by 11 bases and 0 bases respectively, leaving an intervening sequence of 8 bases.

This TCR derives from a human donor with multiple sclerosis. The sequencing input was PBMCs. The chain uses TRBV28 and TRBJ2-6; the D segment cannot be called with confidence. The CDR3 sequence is CAGQSSGANVLTF. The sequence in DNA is TGTGCCGGGCAGAGCTCTGGGGCCAACGTCCTGACTTTC.